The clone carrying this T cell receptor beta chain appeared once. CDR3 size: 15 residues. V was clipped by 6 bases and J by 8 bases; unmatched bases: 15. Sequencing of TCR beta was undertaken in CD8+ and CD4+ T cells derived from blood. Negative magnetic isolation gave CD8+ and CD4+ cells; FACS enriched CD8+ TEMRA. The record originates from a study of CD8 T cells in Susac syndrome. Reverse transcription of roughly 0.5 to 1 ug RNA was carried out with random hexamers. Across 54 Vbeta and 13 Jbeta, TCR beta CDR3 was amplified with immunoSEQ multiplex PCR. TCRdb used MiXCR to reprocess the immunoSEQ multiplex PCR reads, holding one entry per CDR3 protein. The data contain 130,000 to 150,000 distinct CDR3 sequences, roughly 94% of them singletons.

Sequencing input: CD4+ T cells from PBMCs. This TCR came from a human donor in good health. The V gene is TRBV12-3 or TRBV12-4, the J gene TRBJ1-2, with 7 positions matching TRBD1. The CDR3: CASSQRTGGGGGYTF. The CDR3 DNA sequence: TGTGCCAGCAGCCAGAGGACAGGAGGGGGCGGAGGCTACACCTTC.